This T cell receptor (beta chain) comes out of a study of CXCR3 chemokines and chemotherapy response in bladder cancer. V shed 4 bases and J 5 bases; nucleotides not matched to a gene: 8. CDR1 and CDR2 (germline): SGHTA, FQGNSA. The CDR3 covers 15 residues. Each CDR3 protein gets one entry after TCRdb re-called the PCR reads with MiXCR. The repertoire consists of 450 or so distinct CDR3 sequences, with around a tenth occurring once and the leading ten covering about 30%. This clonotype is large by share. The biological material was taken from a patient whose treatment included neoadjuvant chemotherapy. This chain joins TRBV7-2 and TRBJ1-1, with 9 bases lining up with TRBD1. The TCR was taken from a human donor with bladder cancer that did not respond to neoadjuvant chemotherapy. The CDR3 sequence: CASSSGQGMFTEAFF. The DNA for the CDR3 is TGTGCCAGCAGCTCAGGACAGGGGATGTTTACTGAAGCTTTCTTT.